This T cell receptor (beta chain) originates from a study of memory CD4+ T cells and cytomegalovirus serostatus. At the level of the study: Healthy Belgian adult donors included roughly nine CMV-positive and more than 20 CMV-negative people.

Germline CDR1 and CDR2: MGHRA and YSYEKL. The CDR3 runs to 15 residues. Trimming took 1 base from V and 5 from J, leaving 15 bases between them. Some clones are missing from TCRdb's copy, which holds only in-frame ones; the method was immunoSEQ multiplex PCR. This sample yields roughly 49,000 clones, of which about four fifths are seen a single time; about 0.6% belongs to the top ten. Single viable CD3+CD4+CD8-CD45RO+ cells were sorted as the memory CD4+ T cells. This TCR was recovered from an adult in good health and CMV-seronegative. This chain connects TRBV4-1 to TRBJ2-7; D perhaps matches TRBD1 (6 bases). The sequenced sample consisted of memory CD4+ T cells from blood. The DNA for the CDR3 is TGCGCCAGCAGCCAAGGTGCACAGGGTAAGAACGAGCAGTACTTC. It translates to CASSQGAQGKNEQYF.